A selection of T cell receptor beta chains follows, all from one sample in a study of blood T cell repertoires in COVID-19. Measured with immunoSEQ multiplex PCR; TCRdb has only the in-frame clones, and not every one. This table holds under 250,000 clones, about 90% found once. The sequencing sample was made of peripheral blood. The receptor set was obtained from an elderly man with acute or convalescent COVID-19. Each CDR3 is given with its conserved first and last residue. D genes are given only for firm matches. Where a row states a size, it is once, few, many or the class of an expanded clone; other rows omit it.

TRBV3-1/TRBV3-2,TRBD1,NA,TRBJ1-1,CASSSTGGGVNTEAFF,TGTGCCAGCAGCTCGACAGGGGGCGGGGTGAACACTGAAGCTTTCTTT
TRBV7-9,TRBD1,NA,TRBJ1-1,CASSPAKGALGEAFF,TGTGCCAGCAGCCCAGCGAAGGGGGCGCTTGGTGAAGCTTTCTTT
TRBV5-6,NA,NA,TRBJ2-5,CASSLRSPALYF,TGTGCCAGCAGCTTGAGATCCCCAGCGTTGTACTTC
TRBV27,NA,NA,TRBJ1-5,CASSFHGQPQHF,TGTGCCAGCAGTTTTCACGGTCAGCCCCAGCATTTT
TRBV6-6,NA,NA,TRBJ1-2,CASRPSGVVEGYTF,TGTGCCAGCAGACCCTCCGGGGTGGTAGAAGGCTACACCTTC
TRBV27,NA,NA,TRBJ1-5,CASSLSQGNQPQHF,TGTGCCAGCAGCCTTTCCCAGGGCAATCAGCCCCAGCATTTT
TRBV5-1,TRBD1,once,TRBJ2-5,CASSLAGTVEETQYF,TGCGCCAGCAGCTTGGCCGGGACAGTGGAAGAGACCCAGTACTTC
TRBV6-2/TRBV6-3,NA,NA,TRBJ1-4,CASSYFEPYEIATNEKLFF,TGTGCCAGCAGTTACTTCGAGCCCTACGAAATTGCAACTAATGAAAAACTGTTTTTT
TRBV24-1,TRBD2,few,TRBJ2-1,CATQLAGAGDNEQFF,TGTGCCACCCAACTAGCGGGGGCCGGGGACAATGAGCAGTTCTTC
TRBV9,TRBD1,NA,TRBJ1-4,CASSLRDRGIEKLFF,TGTGCCAGCAGCCTCCGGGACAGGGGGATTGAAAAACTGTTTTTT
TRBV11-1,TRBD1,NA,TRBJ1-1,CASSYRGFPEAFF,TGTGCCAGCAGTTACAGGGGTTTCCCTGAAGCTTTCTTT
TRBV6-5,TRBD1,NA,TRBJ1-6,CASSYSGQGSSSPLHF,TGTGCCAGCAGTTACTCGGGACAGGGATCGAGTTCACCCCTCCACTTT
TRBV6-2/TRBV6-3,NA,NA,TRBJ1-1,CASSYSGGTEAFF,TGTGCCAGCAGTTACTCAGGGGGAACTGAAGCTTTCTTT
TRBV18,NA,NA,TRBJ1-2,CASSPPSKGAYGYTF,TGTGCCAGCTCACCACCGAGCAAAGGGGCCTATGGCTACACCTTC
TRBV3-1/TRBV3-2,NA,few,TRBJ2-5,CASSQSRQTQYF,TGTGCCAGCAGCCAGAGCAGGCAGACCCAGTACTTC
TRBV5-6,NA,NA,TRBJ2-7,CASSLAKRSRSYEQYF,TGTGCCAGCAGCTTGGCCAAGAGGTCTAGATCCTACGAGCAGTACTTC
TRBV7-9,NA,NA,TRBJ2-1,CASSSQGHEQFF,TGTGCCAGCAGCTCTCAGGGCCATGAGCAGTTCTTC
TRBV12-3/TRBV12-4,TRBD1,NA,TRBJ1-1,CASSPTGYTEAFF,TGTGCCAGCAGTCCGACAGGGTACACTGAAGCTTTCTTT
TRBV6-2/TRBV6-3,NA,NA,TRBJ1-5,CASSFQGISNQPQHF,TGTGCCAGCAGTTTCCAGGGTATAAGCAATCAGCCCCAGCATTTT
TRBV7-9,NA,once,TRBJ1-1,CASSLRQAGEAFF,TGTGCCAGCAGCTTAAGGCAGGCGGGTGAAGCTTTCTTT
TRBV14,NA,NA,TRBJ2-5,CASSQVRETQYF,TGTGCCAGCAGCCAAGTGAGAGAGACCCAGTACTTC
TRBV6-5,TRBD1,NA,TRBJ1-5,CASKIDRDSNQPQHF,TGTGCCAGCAAAATCGACAGGGATAGCAATCAGCCCCAGCATTTT
TRBV7-2,TRBD2,NA,TRBJ2-1,CASSLEASGRDEQFF,TGTGCCAGCAGCTTAGAGGCTAGCGGGAGGGATGAGCAGTTCTTC
TRBV7-3,NA,NA,TRBJ1-1,CASSLGGRNTEAFF,TGTGCCAGCAGCTTAGGGGGGAGGAACACTGAAGCTTTCTTT
TRBV7-2,TRBD1,once,TRBJ2-5,CASSLDRGLQETQYF,TGTGCCAGCAGCTTGGACAGGGGGCTCCAAGAGACCCAGTACTTC
TRBV19,NA,NA,TRBJ2-3,CASSVYGPGDTQYF,TGTGCCAGTAGCGTATATGGGCCCGGAGATACGCAGTATTTT
TRBV5-1,TRBD1,NA,TRBJ1-6,CASSLAGTVRNSPLHF,TGCGCCAGCAGCTTGGCCGGGACAGTGCGAAATTCACCCCTCCACTTT
TRBV18,TRBD1,few,TRBJ1-6,CASSRDSANSPLHF,TGTGCCAGCTCACGGGACAGCGCTAATTCACCCCTCCACTTT